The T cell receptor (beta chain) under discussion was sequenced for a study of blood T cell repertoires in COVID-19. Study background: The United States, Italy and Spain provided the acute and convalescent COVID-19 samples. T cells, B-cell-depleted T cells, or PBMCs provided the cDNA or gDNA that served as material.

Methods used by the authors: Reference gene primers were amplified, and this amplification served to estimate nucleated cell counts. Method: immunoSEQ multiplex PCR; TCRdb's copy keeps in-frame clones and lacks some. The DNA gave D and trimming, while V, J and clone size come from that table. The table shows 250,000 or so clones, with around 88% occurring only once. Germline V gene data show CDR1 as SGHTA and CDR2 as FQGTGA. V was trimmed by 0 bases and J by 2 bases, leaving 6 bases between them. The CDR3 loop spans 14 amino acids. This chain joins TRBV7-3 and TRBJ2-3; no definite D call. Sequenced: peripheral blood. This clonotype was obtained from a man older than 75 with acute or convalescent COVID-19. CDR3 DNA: TGTGCCAGCAGCTTAACAGCCTTCACAGATACGCAGTATTTT. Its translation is CASSLTAFTDTQYF. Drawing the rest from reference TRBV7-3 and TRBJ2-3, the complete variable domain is GAGVSQTPSNKVTEKGKYVELRCDPISGHTALYWYRQSLGQGPEFLIYFQGTGAADDSGLPNDRFFAVRPEGSVSTLKIQRTERGDSAVYLCASSLTAFTDTQYFGPGTRLTVL.